Here is one T cell receptor (beta chain) with its context. The antigen is undetermined. The treatment is: approximately nine-day PBMC culture with coronavirus spike peptide pools or control peptides (ViraFEST assay). Samples of CD4+ T cells were obtained from the unexposed donor before the COVID-19 pandemic (2011-2018). Germline V CDR1 and CDR2: MNHEY, SVGEGT. The V and J ends lost 8 bases and 3 bases, in that order; junction bases with no gene match: 9. The CDR3 sequence is 16 residues long. The assay that was used to sequence DNA from cultured CD4+ T cells was the Oncomine TCR Beta short-read assay. TCRdb passed the PCR reads through MiXCR, listing each CDR3 protein once. The sample holds fewer than 7,500 distinct CDR3 sequences, roughly two fifths seen once. The sample is drawn from a study of vaccination and CD4 T cells after COVID-19. Overall study: Researchers treated control cultures with a CEFX pool, an HIV-1 Nef pool, or no peptide.

This chain connects TRBV6-2 or TRBV6-3 to TRBJ1-5; 11 bases match TRBD1. The sequenced sample was CD4+ T cells from blood, cultured in vitro. This TCR was recovered from a human donor in good health. The CDR3: CASQPWTGGVNQPQHF. In DNA form, the CDR3 reads TGTGCCAGCCAGCCTTGGACAGGGGGCGTCAATCAGCCCCAGCATTTT.